This TCR beta chain comes out of a study of technical replicates of blood from a handful of donors. The table came from immunoSEQ multiplex PCR; TCRdb's copy has only in-frame clones and leaves some out. The repertoire holds 76,000 or so clones, with 75% to 95% as singletons. The length of the CDR3 is 13 residues. Germline V gene sequence: CDR1 SGHAT, CDR2 FQNNGV. Trimming shortened V by 0 bases and J by 4 bases, and 5 bases separated the two germline ends. The chain uses TRBV11-2 and TRBJ2-3; D gene uncertain. The sequencing input was T cells isolated from PBMCs. This clonotype originated in a human donor in good health. The CDR3 region is CASSLERSDTQYF. CDR3 DNA sequence: TGTGCCAGCAGCTTAGAACGGTCAGATACGCAGTATTTT.